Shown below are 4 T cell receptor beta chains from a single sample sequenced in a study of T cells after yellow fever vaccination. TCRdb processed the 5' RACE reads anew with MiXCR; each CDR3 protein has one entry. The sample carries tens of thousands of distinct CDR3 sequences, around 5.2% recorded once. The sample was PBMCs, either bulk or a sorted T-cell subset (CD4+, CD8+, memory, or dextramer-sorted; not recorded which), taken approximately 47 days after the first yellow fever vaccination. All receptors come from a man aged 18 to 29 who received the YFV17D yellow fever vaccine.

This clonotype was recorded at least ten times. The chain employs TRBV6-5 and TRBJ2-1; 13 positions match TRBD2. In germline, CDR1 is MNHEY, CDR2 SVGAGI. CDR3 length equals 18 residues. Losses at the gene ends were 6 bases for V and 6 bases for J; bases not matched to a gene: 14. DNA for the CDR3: TGTGCCAGCAGCCTAACCGGGACTAGCGGGATATCGGGCAATGAGCAGTTCTTC. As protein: CASSLTGTSGISGNEQFF.

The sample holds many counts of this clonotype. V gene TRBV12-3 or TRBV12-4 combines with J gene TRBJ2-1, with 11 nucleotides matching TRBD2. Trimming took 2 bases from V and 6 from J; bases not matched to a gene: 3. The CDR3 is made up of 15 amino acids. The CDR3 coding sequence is TGTGCCAGCAGTTTAATAGCGGGGGGGCGCAATGAGCAGTTCTTC. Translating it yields CASSLIAGGRNEQFF.

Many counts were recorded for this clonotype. The CDR3 coding sequence is TGTGCCAGCTCAGCGGGACTCCAAGGACCCTACAATGAGCAGTTCTTC. The encoded protein is CASSAGLQGPYNEQFF. V usage is TRBV18 and J usage is TRBJ2-1; a weak D match, TRBD2 (6 bases). The germline V gene encodes CDR1 KGHSH and CDR2 LQKENI. There are 16 residues in the CDR3. V lost 5 bases and J lost 2, with 16 bases in between.

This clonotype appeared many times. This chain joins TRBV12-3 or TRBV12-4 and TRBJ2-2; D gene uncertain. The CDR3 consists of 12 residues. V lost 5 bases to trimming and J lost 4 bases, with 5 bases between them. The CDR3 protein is CASSRSTGELFF. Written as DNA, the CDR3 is TGTGCCAGCAGTCGATCCACCGGGGAGCTGTTTTTT.